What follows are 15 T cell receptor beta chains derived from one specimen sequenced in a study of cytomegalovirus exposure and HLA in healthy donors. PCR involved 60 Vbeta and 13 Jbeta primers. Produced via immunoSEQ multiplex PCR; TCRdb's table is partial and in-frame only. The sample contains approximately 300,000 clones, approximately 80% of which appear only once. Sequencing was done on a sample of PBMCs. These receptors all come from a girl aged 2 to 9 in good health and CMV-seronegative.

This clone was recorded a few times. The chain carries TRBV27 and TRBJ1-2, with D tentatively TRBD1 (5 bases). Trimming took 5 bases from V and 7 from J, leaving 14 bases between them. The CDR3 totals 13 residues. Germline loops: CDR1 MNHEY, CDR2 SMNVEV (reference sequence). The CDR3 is CASSRGAVGGYTF. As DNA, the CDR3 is TGTGCCAGCAGTCGTGGGGCAGTGGGTGGCTACACCTTC.

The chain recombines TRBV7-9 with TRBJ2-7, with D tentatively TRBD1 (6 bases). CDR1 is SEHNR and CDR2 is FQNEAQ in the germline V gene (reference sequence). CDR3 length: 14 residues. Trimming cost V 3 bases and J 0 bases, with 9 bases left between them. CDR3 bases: TGTGCCAGCAGCTTGTCAGGGGTCTCCTACGAGCAGTACTTC. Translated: CASSLSGVSYEQYF.

The CDR3: CASSDGTYEQYF. The CDR3 DNA reads TGTGCCAGCAGTGACGGGACTTACGAGCAGTACTTC. The chain joins TRBV25-1 to TRBJ2-7; D is perhaps TRBD2 (6 bases). This CDR3 has 12 residues. The germline gives CDR1 MGHDK, CDR2 SYGVNS. V lost 3 bases to trimming and J lost 4 bases, with 7 bases between them.

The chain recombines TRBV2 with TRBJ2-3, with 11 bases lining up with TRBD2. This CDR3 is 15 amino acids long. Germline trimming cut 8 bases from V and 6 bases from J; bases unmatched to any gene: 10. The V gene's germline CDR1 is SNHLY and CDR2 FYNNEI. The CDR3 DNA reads TGTGCCAGCGTGTCCTCTAGCGGGAGGTTGGATACGCAGTATTTT. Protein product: CASVSSSGRLDTQYF.

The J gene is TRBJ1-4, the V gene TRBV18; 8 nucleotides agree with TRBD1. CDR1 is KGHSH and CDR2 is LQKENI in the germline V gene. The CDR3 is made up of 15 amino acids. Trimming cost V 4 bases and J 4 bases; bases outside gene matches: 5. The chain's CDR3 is CASSQKGQVNEKLFF. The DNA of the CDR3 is TGTGCCAGCTCACAGAAGGGACAGGTTAATGAAAAACTGTTTTTT. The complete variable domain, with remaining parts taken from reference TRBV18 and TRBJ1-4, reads NAGVMQNPRHLVRRRGQEARLRCSPMKGHSHVYWYRQLPEEGLKFMVYLQKENIIDESGMPKERFSAEFPKEGPSILRIQQVVRGDSAAYFCASSQKGQVNEKLFFGSGTQLSVL.

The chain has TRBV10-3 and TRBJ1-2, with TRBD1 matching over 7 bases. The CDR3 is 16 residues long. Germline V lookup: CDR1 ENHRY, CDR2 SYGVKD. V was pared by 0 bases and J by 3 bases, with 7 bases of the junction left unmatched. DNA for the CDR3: TGTGCCATCAGTGAGTCAAAGGCAGGGGGGCACTATGGCTACACCTTC. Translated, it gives CAISESKAGGHYGYTF.

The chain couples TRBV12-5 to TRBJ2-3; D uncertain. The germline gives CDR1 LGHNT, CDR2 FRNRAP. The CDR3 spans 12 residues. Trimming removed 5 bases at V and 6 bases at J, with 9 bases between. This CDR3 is CASGPSPDTQYF. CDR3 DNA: TGTGCTAGTGGTCCCTCCCCCGATACGCAGTATTTT. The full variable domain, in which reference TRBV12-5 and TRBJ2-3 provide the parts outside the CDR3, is DARVTQTPRHKVTEMGQEVTMRCQPILGHNTVFWYRQTMMQGLELLAYFRNRAPLDDSGMPKDRFSAEMPDATLATLKIQPSEPRDSAVYFCASGPSPDTQYFGPGTRLTVL.

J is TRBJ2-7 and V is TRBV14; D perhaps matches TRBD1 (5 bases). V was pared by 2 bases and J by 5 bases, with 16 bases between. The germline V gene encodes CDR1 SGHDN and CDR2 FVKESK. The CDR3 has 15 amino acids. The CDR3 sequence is CASSQLGRIHNEQYF. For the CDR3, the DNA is TGTGCCAGCAGCCAATTGGGGCGTATTCACAACGAGCAGTACTTC.

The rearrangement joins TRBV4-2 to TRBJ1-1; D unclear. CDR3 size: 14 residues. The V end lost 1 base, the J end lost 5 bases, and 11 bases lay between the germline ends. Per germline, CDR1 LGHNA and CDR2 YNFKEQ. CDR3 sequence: CASSQVGGKTEAFF. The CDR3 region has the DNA TGTGCCAGCAGCCAAGTAGGAGGGAAGACTGAAGCTTTCTTT.

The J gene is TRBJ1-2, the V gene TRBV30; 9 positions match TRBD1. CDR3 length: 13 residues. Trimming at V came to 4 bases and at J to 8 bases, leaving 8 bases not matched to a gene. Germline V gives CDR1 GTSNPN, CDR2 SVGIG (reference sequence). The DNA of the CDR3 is TGTGCCTGGATGGGGGACAGGGCTGGCGGCTACACCTTC. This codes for CAWMGDRAGGYTF.

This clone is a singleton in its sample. Here the CDR3 reads CASSLWDSGGTSYEQYF. CDR3 sequence (DNA): TGTGCCAGCAGCTTATGGGATAGCGGGGGCACCTCCTACGAGCAGTACTTC. This sequence joins TRBV4-2 and TRBJ2-7, with TRBD2 identical over 9 bases. The J segment lost 0 bases and the V segment lost 5 bases, leaving 11 bases of the junction unmatched. CDR3 size: 17 residues. The germline CDR1 and CDR2 sequences are LGHNA and YNFKEQ.

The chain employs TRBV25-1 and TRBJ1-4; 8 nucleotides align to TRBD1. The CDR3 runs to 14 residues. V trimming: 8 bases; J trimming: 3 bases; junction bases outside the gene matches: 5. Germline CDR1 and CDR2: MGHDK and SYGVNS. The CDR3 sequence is CASARTGPNEKLFF. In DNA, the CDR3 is TGTGCCAGCGCCCGGACAGGGCCTAATGAAAAACTGTTTTTT. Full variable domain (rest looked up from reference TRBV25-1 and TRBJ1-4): EADIYQTPRYLVIGTGKKITLECSQTMGHDKMYWYQQDPGMELHLIHYSYGVNSTEKGDLSSESTVSRIRTEHFPLTLESARPSHTSQYLCASARTGPNEKLFFGSGTQLSVL.

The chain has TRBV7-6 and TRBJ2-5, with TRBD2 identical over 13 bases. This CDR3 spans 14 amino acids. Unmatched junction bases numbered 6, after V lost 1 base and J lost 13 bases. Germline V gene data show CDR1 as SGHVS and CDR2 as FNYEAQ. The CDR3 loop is CASSLGQGLAGSYF. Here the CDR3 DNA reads TGTGCCAGCAGCTTAGGCCAGGGACTAGCGGGGTCGTACTTC.

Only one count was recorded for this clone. The CDR3 region is CASSSQGYNSPLHF. CDR3 in DNA: TGTGCCAGCAGTTCCCAGGGGTATAATTCACCCCTCCACTTT. The V and J genes are TRBV28 and TRBJ1-6; tentative D call: TRBD1 (6 bases). This CDR3 is built from 14 residues. CDR1 and CDR2 (germline): MDHEN, SYDVKM. Between the trimmed V and J ends, which lost 4 bases and 4 bases, there was a span of 8 bases.

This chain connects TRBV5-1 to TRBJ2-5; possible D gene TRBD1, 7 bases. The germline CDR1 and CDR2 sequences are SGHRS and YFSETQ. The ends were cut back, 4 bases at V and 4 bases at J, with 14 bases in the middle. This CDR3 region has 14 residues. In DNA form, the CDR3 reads TGCGCCAGCAGCCGGGGGCGACAGGGAGAGACCCAGTACTTC. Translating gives CASSRGRQGETQYF.